The 22 T cell receptor beta chains below were found in one sample sequenced in a study of shared clonotypes between healthy human individuals. Profiling relied on immunoSEQ multiplex PCR, and the TCRdb table lists in-frame clones only, not all of them. The table includes about 2.3 million clones, roughly 92% detected once. Sequencing input: naive CD4+ T cells from PBMCs. As for subset: CD45RA+ positively selected. Receptors originate from a man aged 18 to 35 in good health. Some clones in this sample may be carry-over from other donors' samples.

This sequence joins TRBV2 and TRBJ2-1; D ambiguous. V lost 9 bases, J lost 2 bases, and 17 bases lay in between. CDR1 SNHLY and CDR2 FYNNEI come from the germline V gene. The CDR3 is 15 amino acids. CDR3 region: CASSPLGQAYNEQFF. The CDR3 DNA is TGTGCCAGTTCACCCCTCGGCCAGGCCTACAATGAGCAGTTCTTC. The variable domain in full, completed from reference TRBV2 and TRBJ2-1, reads EPEVTQTPSHQVTQMGQEVILRCVPISNHLYFYWYRQILGQKVEFLVSFYNNEISEKSEIFDDQFSVERPDGSNFTLKIRSTKLEDSAMYFCASSPLGQAYNEQFFGPGTRLTVL.

This rearrangement joins TRBV10-3 to TRBJ2-1; TRBD2 matches at 8 bases. There are 14 residues in the CDR3. V was pared by 10 bases and J by 2 bases, with 7 bases of the junction left unmatched. The germline V gene encodes CDR1 ENHRY and CDR2 SYGVKD. CDR3 DNA: TGTGCCACTGAGTCTAGCGGGCCCTACAATGAGCAGTTCTTC. Amino acid sequence: CATESSGPYNEQFF.

The chain recombines TRBV11-3 with TRBJ1-6, with D tentatively TRBD1 (6 bases). The CDR3 has 14 amino acids. Germline lookup yields CDR1 SGHNT and CDR2 YENEEA. The V gene lost 3 bases and the J gene lost 7 bases, with 10 bases spanning the gap. DNA of the CDR3: TGTGCCAGCAGCTTCTCGGGACACAATTCACCCCTCCACTTT. It codes for CASSFSGHNSPLHF. Filled out from reference TRBV11-3 and TRBJ1-6, the complete variable domain reads EAGVVQSPRYKIIEKKQPVAFWCNPISGHNTLYWYLQNLGQGPELLIRYENEEAVDDSQLPKDRFSAERLKGVDSTLKIQPAELGDSAVYLCASSFSGHNSPLHFGNGTRLTVT.

The chain carries TRBV28 and TRBJ1-2; no reliable D call. Germline CDR1 and CDR2: MDHEN and SYDVKM. V dropped 6 bases and J dropped 8 bases, with 13 bases sitting between them. CDR3 length equals 12 residues. This CDR3 reads CASRAAWQGYTF. The CDR3, as DNA: TGTGCCAGCAGGGCCGCATGGCAGGGCTACACCTTC.

This rearrangement joins TRBV7-2 to TRBJ2-1, with a tentative D call TRBD2 (6 bases). This CDR3 spans 12 amino acids. Trimming removed 8 bases at V and 3 bases at J, with 8 bases between. Germline CDR1 is SGHTA and CDR2 is FQGNSA. In nucleotides, the CDR3 is TGTGCCAGCCAGGGACTCTACAATGAGCAGTTCTTC. Protein product: CASQGLYNEQFF.

The chain links TRBV5-1 to TRBJ1-2; 7 bases match TRBD1. Losses at the gene ends were 7 bases for V and 7 bases for J; bases not matched to a gene: 13. The CDR3 sequence is 14 residues long. Germline V gene lookup returns CDR1 SGHRS and CDR2 YFSETQ. The CDR3 sequence is CASQNLQGGGGYTF. CDR3 sequence (DNA): TGCGCCAGCCAAAACCTGCAGGGGGGCGGTGGCTACACCTTC. Based on the CDR3 plus reference TRBV5-1 and TRBJ1-2, the full variable domain is KAGVTQTPRYLIKTRGQQVTLSCSPISGHRSVSWYQQTPGQGLQFLFEYFSETQRNKGNFPGRFSGRQFSNSRSEMNVSTLELGDSALYLCASQNLQGGGGYTFGSGTRLTVV.

This chain uses TRBV7-6 with TRBJ2-7; TRBD1 matches at 7 bases. The CDR3 consists of 14 residues. Germline trimming cut 5 bases from V and 2 bases from J; bases unmatched to any gene: 6. CDR1 and CDR2 (germline): SGHVS, FNYEAQ. In DNA, the CDR3 is TGTGCCAGCAGCGGGGGACAGCTACCCTACGAGCAGTACTTC. Translation gives CASSGGQLPYEQYF.

This rearrangement joins TRBV30 to TRBJ2-7; D unclear. Trimming cost V 0 bases and J 5 bases, with 11 bases left between them. The V gene's germline CDR1 is GTSNPN and CDR2 SVGIG (reference sequence). CDR3 length: 13 amino acids. CDR3 loop: CAWSVLVFNEQYF. As DNA, the CDR3 is TGTGCCTGGAGTGTACTTGTCTTCAACGAGCAGTACTTC. Based on the CDR3 plus reference TRBV30 and TRBJ2-7, the full variable domain is SQTIHQWPATLVQPVGSPLSLECTVEGTSNPNLYWYRQAAGRGLQLLFYSVGIGQISSEVPQNLSASRPQDRQFILSSKKLLLSDSGFYLCAWSVLVFNEQYFGPGTRLTVT.

The gene calls are TRBV6-1 and TRBJ2-7; D is ambiguous. The germline V gene has CDR1 MNHNS and CDR2 SASEGT. CDR3 length: 14 residues. V was trimmed by 7 bases and J by 6 bases, leaving 19 bases between them. The CDR3 DNA reads as TGTGCCAGCACCCGAGTAGGCCCTGGCACCGAGCAGTACTTC. Encoded protein: CASTRVGPGTEQYF.

The CDR3 loop is CSVSKGGAQPQHF. The CDR3 coding sequence is TGCAGCGTCTCCAAGGGGGGGGCTCAGCCCCAGCATTTT. The J gene is TRBJ1-5, the V gene TRBV29-1, with TRBD1 as a possible D gene (6 bases). V was trimmed by 6 bases and J by 6 bases, leaving 15 bases between them. The length of the CDR3 is 13 residues. The germline CDR1 and CDR2 sequences are SQVTM and ANQGSEA. Using reference TRBV29-1 and TRBJ1-5 for the parts outside the CDR3, the full variable domain is SAVISQKPSRDICQRGTSLTIQCQVDSQVTMMFWYRQQPGQSLTLIATANQGSEATYESGFVIDKFPISRPNLTFSTLTVSNMSPEDSSIYLCSVSKGGAQPQHFGDGTRLSIL.

This clone was observed a single time. The rearrangement uses TRBV28 and TRBJ2-7, with 9 bases lining up with TRBD2. Germline V gene lookup returns CDR1 MDHEN and CDR2 SYDVKM. The length of the CDR3 is 15 residues. V was clipped by 5 bases and J by 4 bases; unmatched bases: 9. In DNA form, the CDR3 reads TGTGCCAGCAGTCTCTTGATGACTAGCGGTTACGAGCAGTACTTC. It specifies CASSLLMTSGYEQYF.

The V call is TRBV27, the J call TRBJ1-2; D is ambiguous. The CDR3 has 14 amino acids. V was trimmed by 5 bases and J by 1 base, leaving 11 bases between them. Per the germline V gene, CDR1 is MNHEY and CDR2 is SMNVEV (reference sequence). Here the CDR3 reads CASSLRTDNYGYTF. The CDR3 DNA follows: TGTGCCAGCAGTCTCCGGACGGATAACTATGGCTACACCTTC.

This clone was seen a single time. The genes are TRBV7-2 and TRBJ2-5; D call uncertain. CDR3 length equals 14 residues. Germline V gene sequence: CDR1 SGHTA, CDR2 FQGNSA. Deletions cut 1 base from V and 1 base from J, with 7 bases between. For the CDR3, the DNA is TGTGCCAGCAGCTTAGTACACGGCCAAGAGACCCAGTACTTC. It translates to CASSLVHGQETQYF.

The chain links TRBV5-1 to TRBJ1-1, with D hard to call. The length of the CDR3 is 15 residues. CDR1 and CDR2 (germline): SGHRS, YFSETQ. V was cut by 6 bases and J by 0 bases, with 15 bases left in between. The CDR3 loop is CASTLEPGMNTEAFF. The CDR3 coding sequence is TGCGCCAGCACCCTGGAACCGGGGATGAACACTGAAGCTTTCTTT.

This chain links TRBV6-1 with TRBJ1-2; D gene ambiguous. The CDR3 spans 13 residues. Deletions cut 7 bases from V and 1 base from J, with 10 bases between. CDR1 is MNHNS, CDR2 SASEGT, per germline. The CDR3 nucleotides read TGTGCCAGCACACGGTTGATTAACTATGGCTACACCTTC. This encodes CASTRLINYGYTF.

V gene TRBV29-1 combines with J gene TRBJ2-5; D could derive from TRBD1 or TRBD2 (5 bases each). The V gene's germline CDR1 is SQVTM and CDR2 ANQGSEA. Trimming removed 6 bases at V and 4 bases at J, with 12 bases between. The CDR3 runs to 12 residues. The CDR3 reads CSVVVGAETQYF. The CDR3 DNA reads TGCAGCGTGGTAGTCGGGGCAGAGACCCAGTACTTC.

There are a few counts of this clone. CDR3: CASTKLITANEAFF. DNA of the CDR3: TGTGCCAGCACAAAATTAATTACGGCGAATGAAGCTTTCTTT. V is TRBV2 and J is TRBJ1-1; D is uncertain. The ends were cut back, 7 bases at V and 7 bases at J, with 19 bases in the middle. CDR1 and CDR2 (germline): SNHLY, FYNNEI. The CDR3 is 14 residues long.

V gene TRBV10-3 combines with J gene TRBJ1-2; D unclear. Germline V lookup: CDR1 ENHRY, CDR2 SYGVKD. V shed 2 bases and J shed 8 bases, with 12 bases lying between them. The CDR3 consists of 13 residues. CDR3 sequence reads: CAISETSSGGYTF. In DNA form, the CDR3 reads TGTGCCATCAGTGAGACATCCTCCGGGGGCTACACCTTC.

Here the CDR3 DNA reads TGTGCCAGCAGCCTTACCCCACAAGAGACCCAGTACTTC. Translated, it gives CASSLTPQETQYF. The rearrangement links TRBV5-5 to TRBJ2-5; D is unclear. Germline assignment: CDR1 SGHKS and CDR2 YYEKEE (reference sequence). This CDR3 is built from 13 residues. Trimming cost V 4 bases and J 2 bases, with 9 bases left between them.

V usage is TRBV7-2 and J usage is TRBJ2-3, with D possibly called TRBD1 or TRBD2 (5 bases each). V was pared by 5 bases and J by 6 bases, with 21 bases between. Germline V gives CDR1 SGHTA, CDR2 FQGNSA. This CDR3 spans 16 amino acids. CDR3 sequence: CASSRARQRGADTQYF. For the CDR3, the DNA is TGTGCCAGCAGCAGAGCGCGGCAACGAGGGGCCGATACGCAGTATTTT. The full variable domain, its missing parts supplied by reference TRBV7-2 and TRBJ2-3, is GAGVSQSPSNKVTEKGKDVELRCDPISGHTALYWYRQSLGQGLEFLIYFQGNSAPDKSGLPSDRFSAERTGGSVSTLTIQRTQQEDSAVYLCASSRARQRGADTQYFGPGTRLTVL.

This CDR3 is CASQGYFGDTQYF. In nucleotides, the CDR3 is TGCGCCAGCCAGGGGTATTTTGGAGATACGCAGTATTTT. The V call is TRBV5-1, the J call TRBJ2-3; D is perhaps TRBD1 (6 bases). The CDR3 is 13 amino acids. V shed 7 bases and J shed 5 bases, with 14 bases lying between them. Germline V gene data show CDR1 as SGHRS and CDR2 as YFSETQ.

The chain combines TRBV11-1 with TRBJ2-7; weak D call: TRBD2 (5 bases). The V end was cut by 3 bases, the J end by 6 bases, with 15 bases between. This CDR3 region has 14 residues. The germline CDR1 and CDR2 sequences are SGHAT and FQDESV (reference sequence). CDR3 DNA: TGTGCCAGCAGCTTGCATAGAGGGCCCAGCGAGCAGTACTTC. Protein: CASSLHRGPSEQYF.